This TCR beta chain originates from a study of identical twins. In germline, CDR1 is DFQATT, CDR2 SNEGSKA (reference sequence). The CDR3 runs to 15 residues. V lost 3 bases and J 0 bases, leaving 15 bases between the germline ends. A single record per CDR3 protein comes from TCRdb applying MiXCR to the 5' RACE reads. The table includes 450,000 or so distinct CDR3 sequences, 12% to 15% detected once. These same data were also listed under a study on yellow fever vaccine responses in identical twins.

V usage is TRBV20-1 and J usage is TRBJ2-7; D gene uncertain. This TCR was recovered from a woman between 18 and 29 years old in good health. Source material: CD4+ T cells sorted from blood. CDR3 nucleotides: TGCAGTGCTAGGTCCCCCTCCTCGAGCTCCTACGAGCAGTACTTC. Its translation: CSARSPSSSSYEQYF.